This is a list of T cell receptor beta chains from one sample in a study of blood T cell repertoires in COVID-19. TCRdb's copy holds only in-frame clones and misses some; the assay was immunoSEQ multiplex PCR. The repertoire holds about 250,000 clones, approximately 85% seen once, with 4.5% to 5.5% in the top ten. What was sequenced was peripheral blood. These receptors came from a man over 45 with COVID-19, enrolled during active disease. Each CDR3 is given with its conserved first and last residue. A D gene is named only where the DNA matches it firmly. Rows may omit the clone size; those that give it use once, few, many or a size class.

>15|TRBJ2-1|-|TRBV5-1|TRBD2
TGCGCCAGCAGCCAGCCTAGCGGGGGGGCTATTGAGCAGTTCTTC
CASSQPSGGAIEQFF
>17|TRBJ2-1|-|TRBV27|TRBD2
TGTGCCAGCAGTTTCCACACCGGGACTATTAGTACTTATGAGCAGTTCTTC
CASSFHTGTISTYEQFF
>16|TRBJ1-1|-|TRBV5-4|TRBD1
TGTGCCGGGGGTAGCCTTAGAGACAGGGGTCACACTGAAGCTTTCTTT
CAGGSLRDRGHTEAFF
>12|TRBJ1-5|-|TRBV7-9|-
TGTGCCAGCAGCCTCCGAACTGGGCCCCAGCATTTT
CASSLRTGPQHF
>15|TRBJ2-2|-|TRBV3-1/TRBV3-2|TRBD2
TGTGCCAGCAGCCTACTAGCGGCGAACACCGGGGAGCTGTTTTTT
CASSLLAANTGELFF
>14|TRBJ1-5|-|TRBV29-1|TRBD1
TGCAGCGTTGTAACAGGGGGGATGGGGCAGCCCCAGCATTTT
CSVVTGGMGQPQHF
>14|TRBJ2-2|once|TRBV24-1|TRBD1
TGTGCCACCAGCCGGGACAGGGGGGACGGGGAGCTGTTTTTT
CATSRDRGDGELFF
>15|TRBJ2-2|many|TRBV24-1|-
TGTGCCACCAGTGATTTGCTGCGCGACACCGGGGAGCTGTTTTTT
CATSDLLRDTGELFF
>11|TRBJ1-1|-|TRBV2|-
TGTGCCAGCATACGGGGGAGTTGGGCTTTCTTT
CASIRGSWAFF
>17|TRBJ1-6|-|TRBV9|TRBD1
TGTGCCAGCAGCGTCACGGACAGGGCGAAGGTAGGATCACCCCTCCACTTT
CASSVTDRAKVGSPLHF
>14|TRBJ2-7|-|TRBV7-9|TRBD1
TGTGCCAGCGAACCGGGACAGGGTATAGGCGAGCAGTACTTC
CASEPGQGIGEQYF
>14|TRBJ2-7|-|TRBV10-3|TRBD1
TGTGCCATCAGCGACACAGGGGATTTAAACGAGCAGTACTTC
CAISDTGDLNEQYF
>14|TRBJ2-2|-|TRBV7-9|-
TGTGCCAGCAGCTTGGGCGTTGGCACCGGGGAGCTGTTTTTT
CASSLGVGTGELFF
>10|TRBJ1-3|-|TRBV12-3/TRBV12-4|-
TGTGCCAGCTTTTCTGACACCATATATTTT
CASFSDTIYF
>15|TRBJ2-5|-|TRBV7-6|TRBD2
TGTGCCAGCAGCTCCGGGACTAGCGGGGGTGAGACCCAGTACTTC
CASSSGTSGGETQYF
>15|TRBJ2-3|-|TRBV6-5|TRBD1
TGTGCCAGCAGCCCGGACAGGGGAGGGGCAGATACGCAGTATTTT
CASSPDRGGADTQYF
>13|TRBJ2-1|-|TRBV13|-
TGTGCCAGCAGCCTGCGGACTCCTCCCGAGCAGTTCTTC
CASSLRTPPEQFF
>15|TRBJ1-5|-|TRBV4-1|-
TGCGCCAGCAGCCAAATCGACAGAATCAATCAGCCCCAGCATTTT
CASSQIDRINQPQHF
>15|TRBJ1-1|-|TRBV5-1|TRBD1
TGCGCCAGCAGCTTCACCGGACAGGGCATAACTGAAGCTTTCTTT
CASSFTGQGITEAFF
>14|TRBJ1-5|-|TRBV30|TRBD1
TGTGCCTGGAGCTACAGGGGTTTCAATCAGCCCCAGCATTTT
CAWSYRGFNQPQHF